The 16 T cell receptor beta chains reported below all come from one sample, sequenced in a study of regulatory T cells in long-lasting Graves disease (dated by TCRdb to about 2021). Interpreted using the paper, the time point label stands for: newly diagnosed GD, antithyroid drugs for less than 3 months. For both TCR sequencing and RNA sequencing, RNA was extracted from PBMCs in TRIzol. The library came from multiplex PCR. TCRdb records Illumina HiSeq 4000 as the sequencer. TCR beta libraries were built with iRepertoire HTBI primers and Arm-PCR amplification of CDR3 regions. TCRdb's own reprocessing of the public reads used fastp at Q25 and MiXCR and kept productive beta chains. Entries are consolidated by CDR3 protein sequence, retaining the most common genes and DNA. The sample data list approximately 440,000 distinct CDR3 sequences, and about a sixth of these were observed just once. 12% of the sample rests with the top ten.

Separately, the same data were catalogued under a study of T cells in Graves' hyperthyroidism and ophthalmopathy.

Sequenced material: peripheral blood mononuclear cells (PBMCs), taken at new diagnosis, from a patient treated with antithyroid drugs. The source of these receptors is a man between 35 and 55 years old with Graves disease. Donor details come from another sample of the same person, matched by shared clones.

Concerning this clonotype: One base away lies a much larger clone, so this may be a sequencing read error. The V gene is TRBV20-1, the J gene TRBJ1-6; a possible D gene is TRBD1 (6 bases). CDR3 length: 14 amino acids. CDR1 DFQATT and CDR2 SNEGSKA come from the germline V gene (reference sequence). Trimming took 8 bases from V and 7 from J, leaving 18 bases between them. The CDR3 is CSTPSWQGNSPLHF. Here the CDR3 DNA reads TGCAGTACCCCGTCCTGGCAGGGGAATTCACCCCTCCACTTT.

This clonotype was found many times. The V call is TRBV24-1, the J call TRBJ2-3, with D perhaps TRBD2 (6 bases). The V gene lost 3 bases and the J gene lost 4 bases, with 13 bases spanning the gap. Per the germline V gene, CDR1 is KGHDR and CDR2 is SFDVKD. The length of the CDR3 is 15 residues. CDR3 nucleotides: TGTGCCACCAGTGATCCTACTGGGACTGCAGATACGCAGTATTTT. Translation: CATSDPTGTADTQYF.

This clonotype has just a few counts. The V call is TRBV29-1, the J call TRBJ1-4, with D hard to call. V was clipped by 4 bases and J by 3 bases, with 12 bases between them. The length of the CDR3 is 14 residues. CDR1 and CDR2 from the germline V gene are SQVTM and ANQGSEA. CDR3 nucleotide sequence: TGCAGCGTTGCTCGGGAGACCCCTAATGAAAAACTGTTTTTT. It translates to CSVARETPNEKLFF.

This clonotype was counted between two and nine times. J is TRBJ2-7 and V is TRBV12-3 or TRBV12-4, with D tentatively TRBD2 (7 bases). CDR3 size: 14 residues. Trimming removed 7 bases at V and 4 bases at J, with 17 bases between. CDR3 region: CASNPRGAPYEQYF. The CDR3 DNA is TGTGCCAGCAACCCCCGGGGGGCCCCTTACGAGCAGTACTTC.

This clonotype came up many times. The V and J genes are TRBV28 and TRBJ2-3; 11 bases map to TRBD2. The ends lost 7 bases at V and 4 bases at J; junction bases unmatched: 16. Looked up from germline, CDR1 is MDHEN and CDR2 is SYDVKM. CDR3 length: 18 amino acids. The CDR3 DNA follows: TGTGCCAGCAACTTACCCCTGGGACTAGCGGAATCTGCAGATACGCAGTATTTT. This translates into CASNLPLGLAESADTQYF.

V is TRBV29-1 and J is TRBJ1-1, with D unclear. CDR1 is SQVTM and CDR2 is ANQGSEA in the germline V gene. This CDR3 contains 12 residues. Trimming stripped 4 bases from V and 4 bases from J, with 10 bases between. The CDR3 protein is CSVVSPGTEAFF. In DNA form, the CDR3 reads TGCAGCGTTGTGTCACCCGGCACTGAAGCTTTCTTT.

Many counts were recorded for this clonotype. V usage is TRBV7-3 and J usage is TRBJ2-1; 11 bases line up with TRBD2. Germline lookup yields CDR1 SGHTA and CDR2 FQGTGA. The CDR3 runs 15 residues. V was clipped by 5 bases and J by 11 bases; unmatched bases: 11. The CDR3 DNA follows: TGTGCCAGCAGCGCCACCTCGGGACTAGCGGCTAAGCAGTTCTTC. Residues: CASSATSGLAAKQFF.

This clonotype has at least ten counts. The chain combines TRBV20-1 with TRBJ2-3, with 13 bases matching TRBD2. The V and J ends lost 5 bases and 2 bases, in that order; junction bases with no gene match: 7. The CDR3 length is 16 residues. Germline loops: CDR1 DFQATT, CDR2 SNEGSKA (reference sequence). The CDR3 here is CSAWTSGSYNTDTQYF. CDR3 nucleotides: TGCAGTGCTTGGACTAGCGGGAGCTACAACACAGATACGCAGTATTTT.

To note about this clonotype: A far larger clone is only one base removed, so a read error is likely. J is TRBJ2-7 and V is TRBV2; possible D gene TRBD2, 6 bases. Germline CDR1 is SNHLY and CDR2 is FYNNEI. The germline V and J ends were trimmed by 3 bases and 0 bases, with 15 bases remaining between them. The CDR3 loop spans 16 amino acids. For the CDR3, the DNA is TGTGCCAGCAGTGAGCCCGGGACTCAACGCTCCTACGAGCAGTACTTC. Translated: CASSEPGTQRSYEQYF.

This clonotype occurred many times. The chain links TRBV2 to TRBJ2-2, with 9 bases identical to TRBD1. Germline loops: CDR1 SNHLY, CDR2 FYNNEI. The length of the CDR3 is 16 residues. Trimming removed 2 bases from V and 6 bases from J; junction bases left unmatched: 7. The chain's CDR3 is CASSEQGQGRAGELFF. The CDR3 region has the DNA TGTGCCAGCAGTGAACAGGGACAGGGTCGCGCCGGGGAGCTGTTTTTT. The whole variable domain, filled in from reference TRBV2 and TRBJ2-2, reads EPEVTQTPSHQVTQMGQEVILRCVPISNHLYFYWYRQILGQKVEFLVSFYNNEISEKSEIFDDQFSVERPDGSNFTLKIRSTKLEDSAMYFCASSEQGQGRAGELFFGEGSRLTVL.

In the case of this clonotype: Mismatch with germline at one junction end may stem from a read error. The V call is TRBV20-1, the J call TRBJ2-1; D gene uncertain. Germline V gene data show CDR1 as DFQATT and CDR2 as SNEGSKA (reference sequence). This CDR3 spans 14 amino acids. CDR3: CSAREKSSYNEQFF. As DNA, the CDR3 is TGCAGTGCTCGAGAAAAGAGCTCCTACAATGAGCAGTTCTTC.

This clonotype was detected ten times or more. V is TRBV12-3 or TRBV12-4 and J is TRBJ2-1, with a tentative D call TRBD2 (5 bases). V was trimmed by 4 bases and J by 1 base, leaving 20 bases between them. The CDR3 length is 18 residues. The CDR3 DNA sequence: TGTGCCAGCAGTTGGCCCAGACGGCGGGTGGATTCCTACAATGAGCAGTTCTTC. As protein: CASSWPRRRVDSYNEQFF.

This clonotype was counted ten times or more. J is TRBJ1-1 and V is TRBV28, with D uncertain. Trimming shortened V by 4 bases and J by 11 bases, and 17 bases separated the two germline ends. Germline CDR1 reads MDHEN; CDR2 reads SYDVKM. This CDR3 comprises 13 residues. The CDR3, as DNA: TGTGCCAGCAGTTCTCACGGTTCCTCCTGGGCTTTCTTT. Translated: CASSSHGSSWAFF.

This chain joins TRBV19 and TRBJ2-3; D is undetermined. From germline, CDR1 is LNHDA and CDR2 SQIVND (reference sequence). This CDR3 has 11 residues. The V end lost 3 bases, the J end lost 6 bases, and 4 bases lay between the germline ends. CDR3 sequence (DNA): TGTGCCAGTAGTATCTTCGATACGCAGTATTTT. The encoded protein is CASSIFDTQYF. The variable domain in full, completed from reference TRBV19 and TRBJ2-3, reads DGGITQSPKYLFRKEGQNVTLSCEQNLNHDAMYWYRQDPGQGLRLIYYSQIVNDFQKGDIAEGYSVSREKKESFPLTVTSAQKNPTAFYLCASSIFDTQYFGPGTRLTVL.

At least ten counts were recorded for this clonotype. The rearrangement uses TRBV9 and TRBJ1-4; the D gene is possibly TRBD1 (5 bases). CDR1 is SGDLS and CDR2 is YYNGEE in the germline V gene. This CDR3 is 14 amino acids long. The V gene lost 4 bases and the J gene lost 3 bases, with 10 bases spanning the gap. The CDR3 DNA reads TGTGCCAGCAGCCGGGACGGATCTAATGAAAAACTGTTTTTT. Translation gives CASSRDGSNEKLFF.

This clonotype was observed a handful of times. V and J are TRBV5-1 and TRBJ2-7, with a weak D call TRBD2 (5 bases). The CDR3 extends over 14 amino acids. Per the germline V gene, CDR1 is SGHRS and CDR2 is YFSETQ. V lost 4 bases, J lost 1 base, and 12 bases lay in between. The CDR3 spells CASSPRGISYEQYF. CDR3 DNA sequence: TGCGCCAGCAGCCCCCGGGGAATATCCTACGAGCAGTACTTC.